This entry is about one TCR beta chain. The data were taken from a study of long-term antiretroviral therapy in people with HIV. Without exception, participants with HIV were treated in the United States. This was the immunoSEQ v3.0 assay at survey level. Sequenced by immunoSEQ multiplex PCR; TCRdb stores in-frame clones only, minus some. The sample has around 31,000 clones; approximately 91% are singletons. The CDR3 is 14 amino acids. V lost 3 bases and J 4 bases, leaving 11 bases between the germline ends. Per germline, CDR1 SGHDT and CDR2 YYEEEE. This sequence joins TRBV5-6 and TRBJ2-1; D is uncertain. Sequences were derived from unsorted PBMCs, sampled around 5 years before starting antiretroviral therapy. The TCR comes from a man in his fifties with HIV. Written as DNA, the CDR3 is TGTGCCAGCAGCTACGGCAGAGTTTACAATGAGCAGTTCTTC. Its protein is CASSYGRVYNEQFF.